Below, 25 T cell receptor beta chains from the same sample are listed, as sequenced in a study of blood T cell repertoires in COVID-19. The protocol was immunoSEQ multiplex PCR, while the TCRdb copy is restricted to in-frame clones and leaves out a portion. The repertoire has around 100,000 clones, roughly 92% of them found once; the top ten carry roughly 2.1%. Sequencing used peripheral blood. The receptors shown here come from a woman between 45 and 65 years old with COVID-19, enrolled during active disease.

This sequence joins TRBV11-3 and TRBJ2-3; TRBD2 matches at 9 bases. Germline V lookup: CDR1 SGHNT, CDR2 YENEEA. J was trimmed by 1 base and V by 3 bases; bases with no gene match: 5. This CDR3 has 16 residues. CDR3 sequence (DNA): TGTGCCAGCAGCTTCATGGGCGGGGGGGGCACAGATACGCAGTATTTT. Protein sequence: CASSFMGGGGTDTQYF.

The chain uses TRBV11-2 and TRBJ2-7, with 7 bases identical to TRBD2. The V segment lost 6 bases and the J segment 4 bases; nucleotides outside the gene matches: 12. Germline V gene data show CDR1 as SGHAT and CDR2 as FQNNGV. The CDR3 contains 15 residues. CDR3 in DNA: TGTGCCAGCAGACCTAAGGGAGGGAGGTGGTACGAGCAGTACTTC. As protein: CASRPKGGRWYEQYF.

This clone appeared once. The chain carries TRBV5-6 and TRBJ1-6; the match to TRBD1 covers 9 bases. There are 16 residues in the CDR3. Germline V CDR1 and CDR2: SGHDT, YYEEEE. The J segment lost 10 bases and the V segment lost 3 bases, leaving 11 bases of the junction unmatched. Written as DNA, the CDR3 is TGTGCCAGCAGCTCTCCCGGGACAGGGCTAGGGTCACCCCTCCACTTT. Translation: CASSSPGTGLGSPLHF.

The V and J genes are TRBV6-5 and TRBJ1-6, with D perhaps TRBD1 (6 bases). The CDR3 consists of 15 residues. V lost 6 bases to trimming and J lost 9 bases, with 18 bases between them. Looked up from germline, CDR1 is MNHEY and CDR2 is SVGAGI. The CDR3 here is CASSRDKNPGSPLHF. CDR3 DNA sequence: TGTGCCAGCAGCAGGGACAAGAACCCTGGTTCACCCCTCCACTTT.

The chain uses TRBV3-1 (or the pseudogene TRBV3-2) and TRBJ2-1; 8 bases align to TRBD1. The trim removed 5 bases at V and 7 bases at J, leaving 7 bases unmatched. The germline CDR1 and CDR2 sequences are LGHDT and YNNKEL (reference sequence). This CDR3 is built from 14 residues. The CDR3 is CASSGRDRSNEQFF. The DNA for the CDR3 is TGTGCCAGCAGCGGCCGGGACAGGTCGAATGAGCAGTTCTTC.

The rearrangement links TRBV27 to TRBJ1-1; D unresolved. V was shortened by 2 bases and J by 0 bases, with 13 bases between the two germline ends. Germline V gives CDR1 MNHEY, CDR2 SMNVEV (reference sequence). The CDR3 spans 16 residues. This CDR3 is CASSLNRGSMNTEAFF. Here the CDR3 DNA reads TGTGCCAGCAGTTTAAATCGCGGGTCCATGAACACTGAAGCTTTCTTT.

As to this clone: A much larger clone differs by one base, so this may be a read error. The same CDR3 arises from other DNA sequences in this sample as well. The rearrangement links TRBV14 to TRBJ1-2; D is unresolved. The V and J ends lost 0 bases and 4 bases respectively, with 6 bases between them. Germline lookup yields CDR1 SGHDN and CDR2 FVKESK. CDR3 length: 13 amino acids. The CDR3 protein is CASSQDLFYGYTF. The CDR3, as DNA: TGTGCCAGCAGCCAAGACCTATTCTATGGCTACACCTTC.

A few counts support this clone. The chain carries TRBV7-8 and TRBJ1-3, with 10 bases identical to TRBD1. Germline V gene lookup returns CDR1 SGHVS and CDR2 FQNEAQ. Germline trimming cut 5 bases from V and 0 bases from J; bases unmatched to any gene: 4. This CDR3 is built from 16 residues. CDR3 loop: CASSPTGGNSGNTIYF. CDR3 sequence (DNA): TGTGCCAGCAGCCCGACAGGGGGCAACTCTGGAAACACCATATATTTT.

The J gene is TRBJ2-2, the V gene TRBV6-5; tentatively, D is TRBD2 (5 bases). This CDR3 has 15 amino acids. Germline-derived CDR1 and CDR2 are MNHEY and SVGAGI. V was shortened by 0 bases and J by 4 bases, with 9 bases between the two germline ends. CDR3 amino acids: CASSYSRGRTGELFF. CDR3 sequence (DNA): TGTGCCAGCAGTTACTCAAGAGGGCGCACCGGGGAGCTGTTTTTT.

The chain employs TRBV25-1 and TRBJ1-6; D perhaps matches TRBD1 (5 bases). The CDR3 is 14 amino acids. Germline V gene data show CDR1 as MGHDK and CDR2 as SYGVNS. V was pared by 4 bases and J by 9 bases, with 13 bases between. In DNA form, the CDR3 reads TGTGCCAGCAGTGGATCCGGGGGGATTTCACCCCTCCACTTT. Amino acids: CASSGSGGISPLHF.

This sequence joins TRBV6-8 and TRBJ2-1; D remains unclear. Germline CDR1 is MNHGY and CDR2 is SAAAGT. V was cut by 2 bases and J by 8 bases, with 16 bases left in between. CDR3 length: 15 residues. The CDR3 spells CASSYGSAAWYEQFF. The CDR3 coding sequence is TGTGCCAGCAGTTACGGTTCGGCGGCTTGGTATGAGCAGTTCTTC.

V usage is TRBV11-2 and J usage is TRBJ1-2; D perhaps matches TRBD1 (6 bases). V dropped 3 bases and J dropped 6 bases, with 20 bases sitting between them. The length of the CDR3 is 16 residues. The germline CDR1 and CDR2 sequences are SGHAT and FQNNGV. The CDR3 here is CASSLGRGKQPDGYTF. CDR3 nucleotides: TGTGCCAGCAGCTTGGGTAGGGGGAAACAACCAGATGGCTACACCTTC. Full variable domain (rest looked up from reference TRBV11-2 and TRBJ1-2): EAGVAQSPRYKIIEKRQSVAFWCNPISGHATLYWYQQILGQGPKLLIQFQNNGVVDDSQLPKDRFSAERLKGVDSTLKIQPAKLEDSAVYLCASSLGRGKQPDGYTFGSGTRLTVV.

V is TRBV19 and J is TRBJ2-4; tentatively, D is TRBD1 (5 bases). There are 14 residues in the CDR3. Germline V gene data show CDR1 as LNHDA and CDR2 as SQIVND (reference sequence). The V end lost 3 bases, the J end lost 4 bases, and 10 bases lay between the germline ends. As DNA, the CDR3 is TGTGCCAGTAGTATTAGGGGTGGGAAAAACATTCAGTACTTC. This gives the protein CASSIRGGKNIQYF.

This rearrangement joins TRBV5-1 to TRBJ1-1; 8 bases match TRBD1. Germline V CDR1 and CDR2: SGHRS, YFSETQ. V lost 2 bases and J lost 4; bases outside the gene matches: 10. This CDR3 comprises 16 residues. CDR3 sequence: CASSLEPQGALTEAFF. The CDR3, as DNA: TGCGCCAGCAGCTTAGAACCTCAGGGGGCCCTCACTGAAGCTTTCTTT.

DNA of the CDR3: TGTGCCGTTAGGGGGGGGGATTCACCCCTCCACTTT. It translates to CAVRGGDSPLHF. This chain links TRBV6-5 with TRBJ1-6; D may be TRBD1 (6 bases). Trimming stripped 11 bases from V and 8 bases from J, with 13 bases between. The CDR3 sequence is 12 residues long. Germline V gene lookup returns CDR1 MNHEY and CDR2 SVGAGI.

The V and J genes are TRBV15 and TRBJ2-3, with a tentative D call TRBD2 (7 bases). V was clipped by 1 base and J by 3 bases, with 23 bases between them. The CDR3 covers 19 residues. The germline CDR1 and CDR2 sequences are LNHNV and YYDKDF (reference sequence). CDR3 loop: CATSRVRTGGREGTDTQYF. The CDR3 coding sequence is TGTGCCACCAGCAGAGTCCGGACCGGGGGGCGAGAGGGGACAGATACGCAGTATTTT.

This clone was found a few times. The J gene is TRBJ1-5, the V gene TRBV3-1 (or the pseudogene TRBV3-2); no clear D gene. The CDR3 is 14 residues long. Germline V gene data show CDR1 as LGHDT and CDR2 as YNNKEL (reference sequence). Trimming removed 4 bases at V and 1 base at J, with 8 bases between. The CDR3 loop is CASSPTLSNQPQHF. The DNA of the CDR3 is TGTGCCAGCAGCCCCACATTAAGCAATCAGCCCCAGCATTTT.

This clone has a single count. CDR3 nucleotides: TGTGCCAGCAGAGTGACGAGGTACACAGATACGCAGTATTTT. Its protein is CASRVTRYTDTQYF. The J gene is TRBJ2-3, the V gene TRBV7-2; no clear D gene. The CDR3 is 14 residues long. Trimming took 6 bases from V and 2 from J, leaving 12 bases between them. Germline CDR1 is SGHTA and CDR2 is FQGNSA. Complete variable domain (other parts from reference TRBV7-2 and TRBJ2-3): GAGVSQSPSNKVTEKGKDVELRCDPISGHTALYWYRQSLGQGLEFLIYFQGNSAPDKSGLPSDRFSAERTGGSVSTLTIQRTQQEDSAVYLCASRVTRYTDTQYFGPGTRLTVL.

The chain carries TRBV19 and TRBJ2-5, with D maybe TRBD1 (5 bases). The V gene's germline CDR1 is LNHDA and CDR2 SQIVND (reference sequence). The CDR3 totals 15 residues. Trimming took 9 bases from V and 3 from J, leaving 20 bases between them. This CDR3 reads CASAPQTGIKETQYF. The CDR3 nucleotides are TGTGCCAGCGCTCCCCAAACAGGTATTAAAGAGACCCAGTACTTC.

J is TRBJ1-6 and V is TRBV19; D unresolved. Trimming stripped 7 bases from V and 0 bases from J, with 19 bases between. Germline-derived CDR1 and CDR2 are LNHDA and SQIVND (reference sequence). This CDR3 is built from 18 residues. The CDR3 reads CASTEVGRQSSYNSPLHF. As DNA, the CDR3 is TGTGCCAGTACCGAGGTCGGCCGCCAGAGCTCCTATAATTCACCCCTCCACTTT.

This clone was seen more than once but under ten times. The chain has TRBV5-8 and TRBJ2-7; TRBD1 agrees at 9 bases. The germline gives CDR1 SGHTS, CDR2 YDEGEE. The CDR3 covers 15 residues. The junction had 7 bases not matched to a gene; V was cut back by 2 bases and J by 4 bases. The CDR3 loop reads CASSFAGTGSYEQYV. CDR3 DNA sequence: TGTGCCAGCAGCTTTGCGGGGACAGGGTCATACGAGCAGTACGTC.

CDR3 bases: TGTGCCAGCGGGGAAGGGGGTCAGCCCCAGCATTTT. Encoded protein: CASGEGGQPQHF. The gene calls are TRBV7-2 and TRBJ1-5, with D perhaps TRBD1 (6 bases). From germline, CDR1 is SGHTA and CDR2 FQGNSA. This CDR3 comprises 12 residues. V was clipped by 8 bases and J by 6 bases, with 11 bases between them.

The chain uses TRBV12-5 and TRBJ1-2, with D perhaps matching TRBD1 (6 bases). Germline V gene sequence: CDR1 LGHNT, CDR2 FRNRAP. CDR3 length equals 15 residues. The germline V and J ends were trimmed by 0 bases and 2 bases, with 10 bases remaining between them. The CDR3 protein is CASGLVDQGNYGYTF. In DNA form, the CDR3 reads TGTGCTAGTGGTTTGGTAGATCAGGGGAACTATGGCTACACCTTC.

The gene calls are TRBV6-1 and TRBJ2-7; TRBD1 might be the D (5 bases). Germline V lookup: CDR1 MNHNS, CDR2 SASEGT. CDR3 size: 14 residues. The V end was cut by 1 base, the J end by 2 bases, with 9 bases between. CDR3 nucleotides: TGTGCCAGCAGTGAAGAGGGGCCTACCTACGAGCAGTACGTC. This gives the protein CASSEEGPTYEQYV.

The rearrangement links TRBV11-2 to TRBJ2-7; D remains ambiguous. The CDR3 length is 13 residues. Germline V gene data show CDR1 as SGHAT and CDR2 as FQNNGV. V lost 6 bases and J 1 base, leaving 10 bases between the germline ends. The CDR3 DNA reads TGTGCCAGCAGTCTGAGGTCGTCCTACGAGCAGTACGTC. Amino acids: CASSLRSSYEQYV.